A single sample gave rise to the 15 T cell receptor beta chains below, sequenced in a study of T cells in Graves' hyperthyroidism and ophthalmopathy. Amplification yielded TCR beta CDR3 regions, with RNA transcripts as the source. The HTBI set primed first-round TCR CDR3 RT-PCR. TCRdb ran MiXCR on the multiplex PCR reads and lists one entry per CDR3 protein. The table lists about 640,000 distinct CDR3 sequences, more than 14% of them singletons, with approximately 13% in the top ten. The sequenced sample consisted of blood. The receptor set was obtained from a woman between 45 and 65 years old with Graves' ophthalmopathy.

The V call is TRBV24-1, the J call TRBJ2-5, with 10 bases fitting TRBD1. The CDR3 covers 15 residues. The junction had 2 bases not matched to a gene; V was cut back by 3 bases and J by 2 bases. CDR1 KGHDR and CDR2 SFDVKD come from the germline V gene. CDR3 loop: CATSDQDRGQETQYF. The CDR3 bases are TGTGCCACCAGTGATCAGGACAGGGGGCAAGAGACCCAGTACTTC.

This clonotype has a count of ten or more. The V call is TRBV28, the J call TRBJ1-2; unclear D gene. CDR1 MDHEN and CDR2 SYDVKM come from the germline V gene. Trimming shortened V by 2 bases and J by 0 bases, and 10 bases separated the two germline ends. CDR3 length: 15 residues. CDR3 residues: CASSLKGGPNYGYTF. In nucleotides, the CDR3 is TGTGCCAGCAGTTTAAAGGGCGGACCTAACTATGGCTACACCTTC.

This clonotype appeared many times. The chain joins TRBV7-2 to TRBJ2-2, with D perhaps assigned TRBD1 or TRBD2 (5 bases each). This CDR3 spans 14 amino acids. Germline values: CDR1 SGHTA, CDR2 FQGNSA. V was trimmed by 5 bases and J by 5 bases, leaving 12 bases between them. DNA of the CDR3: TGTGCCAGCAGCACCGAGGGGAAAACCGGGGAGCTGTTTTTT. Protein sequence: CASSTEGKTGELFF.

This clonotype showed up many times. The genes are TRBV28 and TRBJ2-7; TRBD1 might be the D (5 bases). Germline V gene data show CDR1 as MDHEN and CDR2 as SYDVKM. V was shortened by 2 bases and J by 2 bases, with 13 bases between the two germline ends. The CDR3 runs to 15 residues. The CDR3 DNA reads TGTGCCAGCAGTTTAGAGGCAGGGAAAACCTACGAGCAGTACTTC. Amino acids: CASSLEAGKTYEQYF. The variable domain in full, with the rest retrieved from reference TRBV28 and TRBJ2-7, is DVKVTQSSRYLVKRTGEKVFLECVQDMDHENMFWYRQDPGLGLRLIYFSYDVKMKEKGDIPEGYSVSREKKERFSLILESASTNQTSMYLCASSLEAGKTYEQYFGPGTRLTVT.

The gene calls are TRBV24-1 and TRBJ1-5, with D perhaps matching TRBD1 (5 bases). This CDR3 has 12 residues. V lost 5 bases, J lost 7 bases, and 8 bases lay in between. Germline V gene data show CDR1 as KGHDR and CDR2 as SFDVKD. In DNA, the CDR3 is TGTGCCACCAGTGGGGCAGGGCAGCCCCAGCATTTT. It yields the protein CATSGAGQPQHF.

This clonotype was seen many times. The gene calls are TRBV27 and TRBJ2-7; 7 bases are a match to TRBD1. The V gene's germline CDR1 is MNHEY and CDR2 SMNVEV (reference sequence). The CDR3 has 14 amino acids. Trimming cost V 5 bases and J 1 base; bases outside gene matches: 5. This CDR3 is CASSTDRLSYEQYF. DNA for the CDR3: TGTGCCAGCAGTACGGACAGGCTATCCTACGAGCAGTACTTC.

This clonotype was seen many times. V is TRBV6-2 or TRBV6-3 and J is TRBJ2-1; TRBD2 agrees at 8 bases. The CDR3 spans 18 residues. V gave up 2 bases and J gave up 0 bases; unmatched junction bases: 9. In germline, CDR1 is MNHEY, CDR2 SVGEGT. Here the CDR3 DNA reads TGTGCCAGCAGTTACGATTCTCTAGCGGGCCACTCCTACAATGAGCAGTTCTTC. It yields the protein CASSYDSLAGHSYNEQFF.

This clonotype was seen at least ten times. The rearrangement uses TRBV29-1 and TRBJ2-1; 10 bases agree with TRBD2. J lost 6 bases, V lost 0 bases, and 5 bases had no gene match. This CDR3 is 15 amino acids long. The V gene's germline CDR1 is SQVTM and CDR2 ANQGSEA. The DNA for the CDR3 is TGCAGCGTTGAAGATCGAGCGGGAGGGGGCAATGAGCAGTTCTTC. Residues: CSVEDRAGGGNEQFF.

This clonotype occurred a few times. The chain joins TRBV5-1 to TRBJ2-7, with D maybe TRBD2 (6 bases). This CDR3 region has 16 residues. Germline CDR1 is SGHRS and CDR2 is YFSETQ. With 0 bases removed from V and 4 bases from J, the gap between germline ends came to 17 bases. The CDR3 is CASSLARGSFPYEQYF. In DNA, the CDR3 is TGCGCCAGCAGCTTGGCTCGGGGGTCTTTTCCTTACGAGCAGTACTTC.

V is TRBV28 and J is TRBJ2-3, with 16 bases lining up with TRBD2. CDR1 is MDHEN, CDR2 SYDVKM, per germline. Unmatched junction bases numbered 5, after V lost 7 bases and J lost 1 base. The CDR3 covers 17 residues. The CDR3 here is CASTGTSGRARTDTQYF. DNA for the CDR3: TGTGCCAGCACCGGGACTAGCGGGAGGGCCCGCACAGATACGCAGTATTTT. The whole variable domain, remainder taken from reference TRBV28 and TRBJ2-3, is DVKVTQSSRYLVKRTGEKVFLECVQDMDHENMFWYRQDPGLGLRLIYFSYDVKMKEKGDIPEGYSVSREKKERFSLILESASTNQTSMYLCASTGTSGRARTDTQYFGPGTRLTVL.

For this clonotype: Possible read error: a much larger clone is one base away. The CDR3 nucleotides read TGTGCCAGTAGTGTCTTACACAGGGATGGCACTGAAGCTTTCTTT. Its protein is CASSVLHRDGTEAFF. The chain uses TRBV19 and TRBJ1-1; D may be TRBD1 (6 bases). The V end was cut by 5 bases, the J end by 4 bases, with 17 bases between. This CDR3 is 15 amino acids long. Looked up from germline, CDR1 is LNHDA and CDR2 is SQIVND (reference sequence).

This clonotype appeared many times. The J gene is TRBJ2-1, the V gene TRBV28; 8 bases line up with TRBD1. V gave up 2 bases and J gave up 5 bases; unmatched junction bases: 8. The CDR3 runs to 16 residues. Germline CDR1 and CDR2: MDHEN and SYDVKM. The CDR3, as DNA: TGTGCCAGCAGTTTACCGGGCAGGGGGCTGGACAATGAGCAGTTCTTC. It is translated as CASSLPGRGLDNEQFF. Full variable domain (rest looked up from reference TRBV28 and TRBJ2-1): DVKVTQSSRYLVKRTGEKVFLECVQDMDHENMFWYRQDPGLGLRLIYFSYDVKMKEKGDIPEGYSVSREKKERFSLILESASTNQTSMYLCASSLPGRGLDNEQFFGPGTRLTVL.

At least ten counts were recorded for this clonotype. V is TRBV24-1 and J is TRBJ2-1; 11 bases are shared with TRBD2. Trimming removed 0 bases from V and 7 bases from J; junction bases left unmatched: 4. Germline V gene data show CDR1 as KGHDR and CDR2 as SFDVKD. This CDR3 has 16 residues. In DNA, the CDR3 is TGTGCCACCAGTGATTTGGGTAGCGGGAGGGGTAATGAGCAGTTCTTC. Translated, it gives CATSDLGSGRGNEQFF.

The CDR3 protein is CASIPQWDEQYF. CDR3 DNA sequence: TGTGCCAGCATCCCTCAGTGGGACGAGCAGTACTTC. V and J are TRBV5-8 and TRBJ2-7; unclear D gene. Germline CDR1 is SGHTS and CDR2 is YDEGEE. V was trimmed by 6 bases and J by 5 bases, leaving 12 bases between them. CDR3 length: 12 residues.

The chain is built from TRBV5-6 and TRBJ2-7; TRBD2 matches 8 bases. Germline V lookup: CDR1 SGHDT, CDR2 YYEEEE. J gave up 0 bases and V 4 bases, and 12 bases lay outside the gene matches. The CDR3 loop spans 17 amino acids. CDR3 region: CASSQPPPGTSSYEQYF. CDR3 nucleotide sequence: TGTGCCAGCAGCCAACCTCCACCCGGGACTAGCTCCTACGAGCAGTACTTC.